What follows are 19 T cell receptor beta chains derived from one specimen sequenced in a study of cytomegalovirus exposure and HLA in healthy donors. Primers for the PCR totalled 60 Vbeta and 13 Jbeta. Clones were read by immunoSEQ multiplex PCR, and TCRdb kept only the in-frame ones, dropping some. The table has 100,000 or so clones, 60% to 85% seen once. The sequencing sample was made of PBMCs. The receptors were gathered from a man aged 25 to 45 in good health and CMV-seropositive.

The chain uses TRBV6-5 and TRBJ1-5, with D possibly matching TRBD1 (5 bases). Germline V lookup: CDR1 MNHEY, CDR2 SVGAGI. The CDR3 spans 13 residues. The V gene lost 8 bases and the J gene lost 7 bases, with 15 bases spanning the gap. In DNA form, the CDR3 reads TGTGCCAGCGGGGCCAGGCAGCAACAGCCCCAGCATTTT. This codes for CASGARQQQPQHF.

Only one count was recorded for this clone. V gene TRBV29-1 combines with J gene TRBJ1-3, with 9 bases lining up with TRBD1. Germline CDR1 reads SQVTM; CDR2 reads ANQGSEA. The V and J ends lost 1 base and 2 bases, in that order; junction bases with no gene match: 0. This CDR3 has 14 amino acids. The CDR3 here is CSVEGDRAGNTIYF. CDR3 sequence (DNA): TGCAGCGTTGAAGGGGACAGGGCTGGAAACACCATATATTTT.

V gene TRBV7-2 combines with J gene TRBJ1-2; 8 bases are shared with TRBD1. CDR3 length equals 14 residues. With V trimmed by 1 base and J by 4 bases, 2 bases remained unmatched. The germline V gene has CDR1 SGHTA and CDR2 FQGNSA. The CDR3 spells CASSLVGTGYGYTF. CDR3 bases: TGTGCCAGCAGCTTAGTCGGGACAGGCTATGGCTACACCTTC.

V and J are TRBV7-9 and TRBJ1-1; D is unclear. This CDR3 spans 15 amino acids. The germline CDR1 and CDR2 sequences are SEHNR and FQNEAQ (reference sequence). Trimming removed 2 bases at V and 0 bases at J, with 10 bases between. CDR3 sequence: CASSLRQAVNTEAFF. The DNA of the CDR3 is TGTGCCAGCAGCTTAAGGCAGGCTGTGAACACTGAAGCTTTCTTT.

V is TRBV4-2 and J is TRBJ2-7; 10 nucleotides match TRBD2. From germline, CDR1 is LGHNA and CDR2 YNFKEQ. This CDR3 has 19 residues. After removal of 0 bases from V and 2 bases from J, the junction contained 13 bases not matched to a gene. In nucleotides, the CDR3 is TGTGCCAGCAGCCAAGATGCGGGGCCTAGCGGGAGTTACGCCTACGAGCAGTACTTC. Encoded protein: CASSQDAGPSGSYAYEQYF.

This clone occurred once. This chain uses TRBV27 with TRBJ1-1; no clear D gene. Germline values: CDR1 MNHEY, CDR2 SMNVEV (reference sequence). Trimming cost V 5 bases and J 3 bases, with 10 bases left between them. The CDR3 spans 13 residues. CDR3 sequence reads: CASSPSLYTEAFF. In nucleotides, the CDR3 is TGTGCCAGCAGTCCCTCCTTGTACACTGAAGCTTTCTTT.

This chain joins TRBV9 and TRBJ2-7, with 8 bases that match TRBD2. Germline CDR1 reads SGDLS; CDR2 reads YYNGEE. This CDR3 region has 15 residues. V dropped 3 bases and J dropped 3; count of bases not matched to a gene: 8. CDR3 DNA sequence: TGTGCCAGCAGCGCCGGGGGGAGCGGGAGCTACGAGCAGTACTTC. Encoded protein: CASSAGGSGSYEQYF. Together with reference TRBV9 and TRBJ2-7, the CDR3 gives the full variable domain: DSGVTQTPKHLITATGQRVTLRCSPRSGDLSVYWYQQSLDQGLQFLIQYYNGEERAKGNILERFSAQQFPDLHSELNLSSLELGDSALYFCASSAGGSGSYEQYFGPGTRLTVT.

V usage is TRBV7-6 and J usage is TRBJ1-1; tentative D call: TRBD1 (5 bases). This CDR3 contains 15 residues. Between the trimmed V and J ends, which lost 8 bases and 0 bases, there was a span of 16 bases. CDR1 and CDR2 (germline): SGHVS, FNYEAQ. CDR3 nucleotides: TGTGCCAGCGGGGGAGGTCCGGGGGTGAACACTGAAGCTTTCTTT. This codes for CASGGGPGVNTEAFF.

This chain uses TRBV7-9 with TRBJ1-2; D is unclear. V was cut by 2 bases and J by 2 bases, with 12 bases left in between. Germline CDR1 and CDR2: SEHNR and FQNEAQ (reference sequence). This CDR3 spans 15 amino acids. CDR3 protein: CASSLPLYPNYGYTF. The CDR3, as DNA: TGTGCCAGCAGCTTACCCCTATATCCGAACTATGGCTACACCTTC. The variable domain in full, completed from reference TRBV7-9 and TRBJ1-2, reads DTGVSQNPRHKITKRGQNVTFRCDPISEHNRLYWYRQTLGQGPEFLTYFQNEAQLEKSRLLSDRFSAERPKGSFSTLEIQRTEQGDSAMYLCASSLPLYPNYGYTFGSGTRLTVV.

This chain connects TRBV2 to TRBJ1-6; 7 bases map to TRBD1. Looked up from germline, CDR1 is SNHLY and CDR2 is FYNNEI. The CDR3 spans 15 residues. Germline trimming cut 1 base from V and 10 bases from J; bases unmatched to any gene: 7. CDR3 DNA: TGTGCCAGCAGTGAAGAGGGCAGGGGGGTATCACCCCTCCACTTT. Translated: CASSEEGRGVSPLHF. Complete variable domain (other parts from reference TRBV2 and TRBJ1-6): EPEVTQTPSHQVTQMGQEVILRCVPISNHLYFYWYRQILGQKVEFLVSFYNNEISEKSEIFDDQFSVERPDGSNFTLKIRSTKLEDSAMYFCASSEEGRGVSPLHFGNGTRLTVT.

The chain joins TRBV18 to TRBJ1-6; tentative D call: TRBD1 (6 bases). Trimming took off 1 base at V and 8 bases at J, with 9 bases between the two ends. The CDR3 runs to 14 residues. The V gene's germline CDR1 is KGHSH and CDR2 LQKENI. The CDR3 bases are TGTGCCAGCTCACCACAAGGGGGAGATTCACCCCTCCACTTT. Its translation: CASSPQGGDSPLHF.

In DNA, the CDR3 is TGTGCCAGCAGCCCAGGGTTGAACACTGAAGCTTTCTTT. Amino acid sequence: CASSPGLNTEAFF. The rearrangement joins TRBV13 to TRBJ1-1; maybe TRBD1 (5 bases). Deletions cut 5 bases from V and 0 bases from J, with 7 bases between. Germline V lookup: CDR1 PRHDT, CDR2 FYEKMQ (reference sequence). This CDR3 is 13 amino acids long.

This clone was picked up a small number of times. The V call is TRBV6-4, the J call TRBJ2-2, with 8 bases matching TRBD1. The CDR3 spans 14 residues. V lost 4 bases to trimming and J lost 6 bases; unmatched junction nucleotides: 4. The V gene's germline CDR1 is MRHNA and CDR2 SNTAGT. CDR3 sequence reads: CASSAQGEPGELFF. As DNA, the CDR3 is TGTGCCAGCAGTGCACAGGGGGAACCCGGGGAGCTGTTTTTT.

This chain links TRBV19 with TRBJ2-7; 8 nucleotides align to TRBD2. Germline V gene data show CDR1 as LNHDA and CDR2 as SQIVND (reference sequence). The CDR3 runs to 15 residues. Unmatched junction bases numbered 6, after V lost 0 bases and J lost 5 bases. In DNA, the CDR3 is TGTGCCAGTAGTATAGACGGCGGGAGGTTCAACGAGCAGTACTTC. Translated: CASSIDGGRFNEQYF.

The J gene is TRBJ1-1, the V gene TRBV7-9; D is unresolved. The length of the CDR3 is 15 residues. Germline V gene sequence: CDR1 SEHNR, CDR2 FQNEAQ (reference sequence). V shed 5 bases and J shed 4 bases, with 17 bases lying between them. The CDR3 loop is CASSPQTGATTEAFF. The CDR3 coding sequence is TGTGCCAGCAGCCCCCAGACTGGCGCTACCACTGAAGCTTTCTTT.

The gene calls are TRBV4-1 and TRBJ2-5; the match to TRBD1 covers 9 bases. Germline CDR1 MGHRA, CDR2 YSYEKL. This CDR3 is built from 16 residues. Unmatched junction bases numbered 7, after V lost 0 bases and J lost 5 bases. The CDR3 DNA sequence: TGCGCCAGCAGCCAAGATGAACAGGGGGCCGGGGAGACCCAGTACTTC. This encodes CASSQDEQGAGETQYF.

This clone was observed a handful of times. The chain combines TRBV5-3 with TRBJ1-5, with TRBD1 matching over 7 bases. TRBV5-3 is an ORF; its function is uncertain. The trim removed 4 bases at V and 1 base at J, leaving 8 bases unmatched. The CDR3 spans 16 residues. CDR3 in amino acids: CARSPTGNRSNQPQHF. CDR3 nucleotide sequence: TGTGCCAGAAGCCCGACAGGGAACAGGAGCAATCAGCCCCAGCATTTT.

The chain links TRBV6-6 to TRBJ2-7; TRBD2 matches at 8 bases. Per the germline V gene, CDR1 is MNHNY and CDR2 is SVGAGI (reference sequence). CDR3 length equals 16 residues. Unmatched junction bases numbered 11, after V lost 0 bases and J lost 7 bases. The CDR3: CASSYSTSALPLEQYF. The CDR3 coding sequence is TGTGCCAGCAGTTACTCGACTAGCGCCCTTCCCTTGGAGCAGTACTTC.

The CDR3: CATTIGASGSSSYEQYF. CDR3 nucleotides: TGTGCCACCACTATAGGGGCTAGCGGGAGTAGTTCCTACGAGCAGTACTTC. This chain uses TRBV15 with TRBJ2-7; TRBD2 matches at 10 bases. Germline CDR1 LNHNV, CDR2 YYDKDF (reference sequence). The CDR3 has 17 amino acids. V dropped 7 bases and J dropped 1; count of bases not matched to a gene: 13. Filled out from reference TRBV15 and TRBJ2-7, the complete variable domain reads DAMVIQNPRYQVTQFGKPVTLSCSQTLNHNVMYWYQQKSSQAPKLLFHYYDKDFNNEADTPDNFQSRRPNTSFCFLDIRSPGLGDTAMYLCATTIGASGSSSYEQYFGPGTRLTVT.